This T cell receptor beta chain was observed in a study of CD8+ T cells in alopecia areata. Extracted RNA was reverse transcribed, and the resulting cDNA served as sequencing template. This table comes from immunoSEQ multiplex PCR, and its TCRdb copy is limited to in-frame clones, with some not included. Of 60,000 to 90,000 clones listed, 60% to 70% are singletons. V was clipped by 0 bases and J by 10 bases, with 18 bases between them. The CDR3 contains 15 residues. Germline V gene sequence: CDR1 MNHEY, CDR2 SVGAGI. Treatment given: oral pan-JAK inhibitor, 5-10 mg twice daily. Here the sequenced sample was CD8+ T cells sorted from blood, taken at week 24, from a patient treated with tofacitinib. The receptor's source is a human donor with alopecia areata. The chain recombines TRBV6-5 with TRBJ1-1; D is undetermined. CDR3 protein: CASSYSKIPVKGAFF. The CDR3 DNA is TGTGCCAGCAGTTACTCGAAAATTCCAGTTAAGGGAGCTTTCTTT.